The 23 T cell receptor beta chains presented below share a single source sample, sequenced in a study of T cells expressing NK-cell markers. TCRdb re-called the 5' RACE reads, yielding one record per CDR3 amino acid sequence without DNA. This sample contains a few hundred thousand distinct CDR3 sequences. The sample was blood T cells: a sorted CD56 or NKG2C T cell subset, CD4+ or CD8+ T cells, or bulk PBMC T cells (not recorded which). The receptors here all came from a man aged 18 to 29 in good health.

The chain links TRBV6-2 or TRBV6-3 to TRBJ2-2. CDR1 MNHEY and CDR2 SVGEGT come from the germline V gene. The CDR3 spans 14 residues. The CDR3 protein is CASSHNYGTGELFF.

The V gene is TRBV7-2, the J gene TRBJ2-1; TCRdb selects TRBD1, and the lack of DNA leaves this call unchecked. The CDR3 is 16 residues long. Germline V gives CDR1 SGHTA, CDR2 FQGNSA. The CDR3 protein is CASSPGRRSSYNEQFF.

The chain combines TRBV20-1 with TRBJ1-5; the TCRdb D gene call, TRBD1, has no DNA to confirm it. The CDR3 is 16 residues long. Germline V lookup: CDR1 DFQATT, CDR2 SNEGSKA (reference sequence). CDR3 amino acids: CSALRPEWVGNQPQHF.

V gene TRBV11-1 combines with J gene TRBJ2-3. The germline CDR1 and CDR2 sequences are SGHAT and FQDESV (reference sequence). This CDR3 spans 18 amino acids. The CDR3 sequence is CASSVAPIRSLSTDTQYF.

This chain connects TRBV6-2 or TRBV6-3 to TRBJ1-1. There are 12 residues in the CDR3. Per germline, CDR1 MNHEY and CDR2 SVGEGT. The CDR3 region is CASSSGTTEAFF.

The chain uses TRBV30 and TRBJ1-6; without DNA, the TCRdb call of TRBD1 cannot be checked. Germline V lookup: CDR1 GTSNPN, CDR2 SVGIG (reference sequence). The CDR3 totals 13 residues. CDR3 residues: CAWLQGNNSPLHF.

This chain links TRBV2 with TRBJ1-6; TCRdb gives TRBD1 as the D gene, but with no DNA this cannot be confirmed. CDR3 length: 14 amino acids. Germline-derived CDR1 and CDR2 are SNHLY and FYNNEI. This CDR3 is CASSADRLNSPLHF.

The rearrangement joins TRBV27 to TRBJ1-5. The CDR3 has 15 residues. Per the germline V gene, CDR1 is MNHEY and CDR2 is SMNVEV (reference sequence). CDR3: CASSIGWPSNQPQHF.

CDR3 sequence: CATRERNTQYF. The rearrangement joins TRBV24-1 to TRBJ2-3. The CDR3 loop spans 11 amino acids. Germline V gene data show CDR1 as KGHDR and CDR2 as SFDVKD.

The J gene is TRBJ2-3, the V gene TRBV29-1. The CDR3 length is 12 residues. Germline CDR1 SQVTM, CDR2 ANQGSEA. The CDR3 protein is CSVMYVADTQYF.

The chain carries TRBV12-3 or TRBV12-4 and TRBJ2-1. This CDR3 contains 15 residues. Here the CDR3 reads CASSSLDSNYNEQFF.

V is TRBV27 and J is TRBJ2-1; TCRdb reports TRBD2, a call that lacks DNA to check it against. Germline V CDR1 and CDR2: MNHEY, SMNVEV (reference sequence). The CDR3 totals 15 residues. Here the CDR3 reads CASRRAGSSSNEQFF.

J is TRBJ1-3 and V is TRBV25-1; TCRdb gives TRBD1 as the D gene, but with no DNA this cannot be confirmed. The CDR3 extends over 16 amino acids. The germline CDR1 and CDR2 sequences are MGHDK and SYGVNS. This CDR3 is CASSEYPRGSGNTIYF.

The CDR3 sequence is CATAGQGSYEQYF. The chain links TRBV7-9 to TRBJ2-7; the D call from TCRdb, TRBD1, cannot be confirmed without DNA. The CDR3 is 13 amino acids. From germline, CDR1 is SEHNR and CDR2 FQNEAQ (reference sequence). Supplemented by reference TRBV7-9 and TRBJ2-7, the full variable domain reads DTGVSQNPRHKITKRGQNVTFRCDPISEHNRLYWYRQTLGQGPEFLTYFQNEAQLEKSRLLSDRFSAERPKGSFSTLEIQRTEQGDSAMYLCATAGQGSYEQYFGPGTRLTVT.

The V call is TRBV6-5, the J call TRBJ2-3; TCRdb's D call of TRBD2 is untestable without DNA. This CDR3 contains 17 residues. From germline, CDR1 is MNHEY and CDR2 SVGAGI. CDR3 sequence: CASSPRLAGGGGDTQYF.

V gene TRBV20-1 combines with J gene TRBJ1-1; no DNA is available, so the TRBD1 call from TCRdb remains unchecked. The CDR3 has 14 amino acids. Germline V lookup: CDR1 DFQATT, CDR2 SNEGSKA (reference sequence). The CDR3 is CSARVDTGVAEAFF.

The CDR3: CASSFGTSEYEQYF. The chain couples TRBV28 to TRBJ2-7; TCRdb selects TRBD2, and the lack of DNA leaves this call unchecked. This CDR3 comprises 14 residues. CDR1 and CDR2 from the germline V gene are MDHEN and SYDVKM.

V gene TRBV7-2 combines with J gene TRBJ2-3. The CDR3 is 15 amino acids. Germline CDR1 reads SGHTA; CDR2 reads FQGNSA. CDR3 protein: CASSLIGAVTDTQYF.

V and J are TRBV28 and TRBJ1-5. Germline-derived CDR1 and CDR2 are MDHEN and SYDVKM. The CDR3 totals 13 residues. The CDR3 reads CAYGRGPNQPQHF.

This sequence joins TRBV7-2 and TRBJ2-7; the TCRdb call, TRBD1, lacks DNA for checking. The CDR3 spans 13 residues. Germline CDR1 is SGHTA and CDR2 is FQGNSA. The CDR3 region is CASSRPGREEQYF.

The chain combines TRBV7-8 with TRBJ2-5; the TCRdb call, TRBD1, lacks DNA for checking. Germline-derived CDR1 and CDR2 are SGHVS and FQNEAQ. The CDR3 consists of 13 residues. The CDR3 loop reads CASSPGQAESQYF.

This sequence joins TRBV11-2 and TRBJ2-5; TCRdb's D call, TRBD2, is unchecked because there is no DNA. Germline V gives CDR1 SGHAT, CDR2 FQNNGV. The CDR3 has 17 amino acids. Here the CDR3 reads CASSQGWSGRTQETQYF.

The gene calls are TRBV6-1 and TRBJ1-1; TCRdb reports TRBD1, a call that lacks DNA to check it against. Germline V gives CDR1 MNHNS, CDR2 SASEGT. This CDR3 has 12 amino acids. This CDR3 is CASSLQGYEAFF.